Listed here are 13 T cell receptor beta chains from one sample, sequenced in a study of cytomegalovirus exposure and HLA in healthy donors. Primers for the PCR totalled 60 Vbeta and 13 Jbeta. Clones were sequenced by immunoSEQ multiplex PCR, and TCRdb holds only the in-frame ones, with some missing. The sample has some 130,000 clones; roughly 82% are singletons. Material: PBMCs. The receptors come from a male donor in good health and CMV-seropositive.

This sequence joins TRBV5-1 and TRBJ1-4; a possible D gene is TRBD1 (5 bases). The germline V gene encodes CDR1 SGHRS and CDR2 YFSETQ. This CDR3 comprises 16 residues. The germline V and J ends were trimmed by 3 bases and 5 bases, with 17 bases remaining between them. The CDR3 DNA is TGCGCCAGCAGCTCGGACGGGGGACGGGGGAATGAAAAACTGTTTTTT. It codes for CASSSDGGRGNEKLFF. Drawing the rest from reference TRBV5-1 and TRBJ1-4, the complete variable domain is KAGVTQTPRYLIKTRGQQVTLSCSPISGHRSVSWYQQTPGQGLQFLFEYFSETQRNKGNFPGRFSGRQFSNSRSEMNVSTLELGDSALYLCASSSDGGRGNEKLFFGSGTQLSVL.

The chain employs TRBV2 and TRBJ2-7; perhaps TRBD2 as D (5 bases). There are 19 residues in the CDR3. Looked up from germline, CDR1 is SNHLY and CDR2 is FYNNEI. V was clipped by 2 bases and J by 0 bases, with 23 bases between them. Here the CDR3 reads CASSERRSVRPSSSYEQYF. CDR3 bases: TGTGCCAGCAGTGAAAGGAGGTCAGTGAGACCTTCAAGCTCCTACGAGCAGTACTTC.

This chain uses TRBV18 with TRBJ1-5; D gene unclear. This CDR3 spans 15 amino acids. Germline values: CDR1 KGHSH, CDR2 LQKENI. Deletions cut 3 bases from V and 2 bases from J, with 11 bases between. The CDR3 DNA reads TGTGCCAGCTCACCGCAAAAGGGAGGCAATCAGCCCCAGCATTTT. Protein sequence: CASSPQKGGNQPQHF.

The chain joins TRBV5-4 to TRBJ1-5; no firm D call. The CDR3 extends over 13 amino acids. V lost 0 bases and J 4 bases, leaving 5 bases between the germline ends. The germline V gene encodes CDR1 SGHNT and CDR2 YYREEE (reference sequence). CDR3 nucleotides: TGTGCCAGCAGCTTGGACTGGAATCAGCCCCAGCATTTT. Translating gives CASSLDWNQPQHF. Using reference TRBV5-4 and TRBJ1-5 for the parts outside the CDR3, the full variable domain is ETGVTQSPTHLIKTRGQQVTLRCSSQSGHNTVSWYQQALGQGPQFIFQYYREEENGRGNFPPRFSGLQFPNYSSELNVNALELDDSALYLCASSLDWNQPQHFGDGTRLSIL.

The chain combines TRBV6-1 with TRBJ1-5, with 7 bases that match TRBD1. CDR1 and CDR2 (germline): MNHNS, SASEGT. With V trimmed by 5 bases and J by 5 bases, 9 bases remained unmatched. The CDR3 is 15 residues long. CDR3 residues: CASSPSGQPYQPQHF. The CDR3 DNA sequence: TGTGCCAGCAGTCCTTCGGGACAGCCCTATCAGCCCCAGCATTTT.

This rearrangement joins TRBV2 to TRBJ2-5; 7 bases align to TRBD1. CDR1 is SNHLY and CDR2 is FYNNEI in the germline V gene. The length of the CDR3 is 14 residues. Trimming cost V 4 bases and J 9 bases; bases outside gene matches: 11. This chain's CDR3 is CASSGVSTTGAQYF. In nucleotides, the CDR3 is TGTGCCAGCAGTGGAGTATCGACCACAGGGGCCCAGTACTTC. Full variable domain (remainder filled in from reference TRBV2 and TRBJ2-5): EPEVTQTPSHQVTQMGQEVILRCVPISNHLYFYWYRQILGQKVEFLVSFYNNEISEKSEIFDDQFSVERPDGSNFTLKIRSTKLEDSAMYFCASSGVSTTGAQYFGPGTRLLVL.

The V call is TRBV5-8, the J call TRBJ1-5; D remains unclear. This CDR3 has 13 amino acids. Deletions cut 1 base from V and 7 bases from J, with 9 bases between. Germline values: CDR1 SGHTS, CDR2 YDEGEE. CDR3 DNA sequence: TGTGCCAGCAGCTTGTCTTTGGCCCAGCCCCAGCATTTT. Protein product: CASSLSLAQPQHF.

The rearrangement uses TRBV2 and TRBJ2-2; a possible D gene is TRBD2 (5 bases). The CDR3 is 14 residues long. Germline V gene data show CDR1 as SNHLY and CDR2 as FYNNEI. V lost 7 bases and J lost 6, with 15 bases in between. The CDR3 loop is CASTAYQAAGELFF. CDR3 coding DNA: TGTGCCAGCACGGCCTACCAAGCGGCCGGGGAGCTGTTTTTT.

The rearrangement joins TRBV4-1 to TRBJ1-1; a weak D match, TRBD1 (6 bases). Germline V gene data show CDR1 as MGHRA and CDR2 as YSYEKL. V lost 0 bases, J lost 2 bases, and 13 bases lay in between. The CDR3 covers 16 residues. CDR3 sequence reads: CASSQDYGDTNTEAFF. The DNA of the CDR3 is TGCGCCAGCAGCCAAGATTACGGGGACACTAACACTGAAGCTTTCTTT.

The chain recombines TRBV6-1 with TRBJ1-2; 8 nucleotides match TRBD1. CDR3 length: 13 residues. Germline V lookup: CDR1 MNHNS, CDR2 SASEGT. After removal of 4 bases from V and 7 bases from J, the junction contained 5 bases not matched to a gene. CDR3 sequence (DNA): TGTGCCAGCAGTGCCAGGGGGCAGGGTGGCTACACCTTC. Its protein is CASSARGQGGYTF.

The genes are TRBV7-8 and TRBJ1-5, with D unresolved. The CDR3 loop spans 16 amino acids. Germline V gives CDR1 SGHVS, CDR2 FQNEAQ. V was cut by 2 bases and J by 3 bases, with 14 bases left in between. CDR3 coding DNA: TGTGCCAGCAGCTTATCCCGCAGTAGCTCCAATCAGCCCCAGCATTTT. Amino acid sequence: CASSLSRSSSNQPQHF.

The chain recombines TRBV13 with TRBJ1-1; 8 bases line up with TRBD1. Trimming cost V 8 bases and J 4 bases; bases outside gene matches: 12. The CDR3 totals 15 residues. Per germline, CDR1 PRHDT and CDR2 FYEKMQ (reference sequence). The CDR3 DNA follows: TGTGCCAGCCAGACAGGGGCCAAGGGTGTCACTGAAGCTTTCTTT. Translated: CASQTGAKGVTEAFF.

The V gene is TRBV5-1, the J gene TRBJ1-2, with D possibly being TRBD1 (5 bases). Germline V CDR1 and CDR2: SGHRS, YFSETQ. This CDR3 region has 13 residues. V lost 2 bases and J lost 4, with 9 bases in between. CDR3 in amino acids: CASSLDSLYGYTF. For the CDR3, the DNA is TGCGCCAGCAGCTTAGACAGCCTCTATGGCTACACCTTC. The full variable domain, rest sourced from reference TRBV5-1 and TRBJ1-2, is KAGVTQTPRYLIKTRGQQVTLSCSPISGHRSVSWYQQTPGQGLQFLFEYFSETQRNKGNFPGRFSGRQFSNSRSEMNVSTLELGDSALYLCASSLDSLYGYTFGSGTRLTVV.